This note documents a single TCR beta chain sequence. The sample is drawn from a study of blood T cell repertoires in COVID-19. Original methodology: Amplified reference gene primers provided the basis for estimating nucleated cell counts. TCRdb's table, derived via immunoSEQ multiplex PCR, lists solely in-frame clones and lacks some. From that table come the V and J calls and clone size; the DNA was used to work out D and trimming. The table lists roughly 34,000 clones, roughly 91% of them singletons. This CDR3 spans 16 amino acids. V lost 5 bases, J lost 1 base, and 10 bases stayed unmatched. In germline, CDR1 is SEHNR, CDR2 FQNEAQ (reference sequence).

The chain combines TRBV7-9 with TRBJ1-1, with 7 bases lining up with TRBD1. The source material was peripheral blood. This receptor was obtained from an elderly man with acute or convalescent COVID-19. CDR3 DNA: TGTGCCAGCAGCCCTAGGGGGACAGTCGGGAACACTGAAGCTTTCTTT. Translation gives CASSPRGTVGNTEAFF.